The sequence of this T cell receptor beta chain was determined in a study of pediatric ulcerative colitis. The CDR3 runs 12 residues. Germline CDR1 SGHDT, CDR2 YYEEEE. V was cut by 4 bases and J by 10 bases, with 14 bases left in between. Blood was drawn at the time of colonoscopy. The method was immunoSEQ multiplex PCR; TCRdb's version includes in-frame clones alone and lacks a portion of them. This table holds tens of thousands of clones, 77% found once. This clonotype originated in a boy aged 5-17 years with moderate ulcerative colitis. Sequenced input: blood. This rearrangement joins TRBV5-6 to TRBJ1-1; a possible D gene is TRBD1 (5 bases). This CDR3 is CASSPGPGTAFF. The CDR3 nucleotides are TGTGCCAGCAGCCCGGGACCTGGAACAGCTTTCTTT.